This T cell receptor (beta chain) is from a study of T-cell memory formation after mild COVID-19. This clonotype came up many times. Each CDR3 protein is one row after TCRdb ran MiXCR on the 5' RACE reads. The repertoire has fewer than 600,000 distinct CDR3 sequences, roughly 20% of them found once; the top ten carry about 8.7%. V shed 2 bases, J shed 8 bases, and the junction held 5 bases outside the gene matches. The CDR3 covers 14 residues. This rearrangement joins TRBV12-3 or TRBV12-4 to TRBJ1-4; 7 bases are a match to TRBD1. The source material was PBMCs or a T cell subset sorted from them (not recorded which). The sequence came from an adult woman who had mild COVID-19 (a few samples of this study predate the infection). Cell type and time point are not known. As DNA, the CDR3 is TGTGCCAGCAGTTTAAGGGGGCTCGGAGAAAAACTGTTTTTT. Translation gives CASSLRGLGEKLFF.